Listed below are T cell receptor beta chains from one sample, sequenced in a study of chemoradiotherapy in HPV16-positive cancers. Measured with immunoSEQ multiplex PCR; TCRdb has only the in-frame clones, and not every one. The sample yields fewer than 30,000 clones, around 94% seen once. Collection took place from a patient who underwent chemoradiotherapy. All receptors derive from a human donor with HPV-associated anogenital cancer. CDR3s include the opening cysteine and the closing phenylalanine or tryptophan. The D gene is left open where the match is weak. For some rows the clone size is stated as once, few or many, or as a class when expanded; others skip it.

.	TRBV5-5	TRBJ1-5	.	CASSLPGTQPQHF	TGTGCCAGCAGCTTACCAGGGACTCAGCCCCAGCATTTT
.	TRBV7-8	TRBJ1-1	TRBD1	CASSSAGGYGGYTEAFF	TGTGCCAGCAGCTCCGCAGGGGGATACGGGGGTTACACTGAAGCTTTCTTT
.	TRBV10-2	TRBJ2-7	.	CASSAPATANYEQYF	TGCGCCAGCAGCGCTCCGGCTACGGCAAACTACGAGCAGTACTTC
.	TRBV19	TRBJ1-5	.	CASSIVGGNQPQHF	TGTGCCAGTAGTATAGTAGGAGGGAATCAGCCCCAGCATTTT
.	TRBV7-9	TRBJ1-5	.	CASSLGGGNGNQPQHF	TGTGCCAGCAGCTTAGGAGGTGGGAACGGCAATCAGCCCCAGCATTTT
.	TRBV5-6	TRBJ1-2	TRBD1	CASSRGQKNYGYTF	TGTGCCAGCAGCCGGGGACAGAAGAACTATGGCTACACCTTC
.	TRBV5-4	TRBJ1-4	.	CASSLKVQGGEKLFF	TGTGCCAGCAGCTTGAAGGTACAGGGCGGTGAAAAACTGTTTTTT
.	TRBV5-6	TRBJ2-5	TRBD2	CASSLALLAGGPGTQYF	TGTGCCAGCAGCTTGGCCCTACTAGCGGGAGGACCGGGGACCCAGTACTTC
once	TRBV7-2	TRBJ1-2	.	CASSLDGRRYYGYTF	TGTGCCAGCAGCTTAGATGGCAGGCGCTACTATGGCTACACCTTC
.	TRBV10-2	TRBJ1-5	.	CASSESTVAQPQHF	TGCGCCAGCAGTGAGTCGACGGTGGCTCAGCCCCAGCATTTT
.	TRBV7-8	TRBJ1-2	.	CASSTLTDLNYGYTF	TGTGCCAGCAGCACGCTGACAGACCTTAACTATGGCTACACCTTC
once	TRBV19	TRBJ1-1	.	CASSTWERREAFF	TGTGCCAGTAGTACGTGGGAAAGGAGGGAAGCTTTCTTT
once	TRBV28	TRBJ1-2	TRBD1	CASSSTLTGGYGYTF	TGTGCCAGCAGTTCCACACTAACAGGGGGCTATGGCTACACCTTC
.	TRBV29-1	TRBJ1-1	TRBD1	CSGDRGPATEAFF	TGCAGCGGAGACAGGGGGCCGGCCACTGAAGCTTTCTTT
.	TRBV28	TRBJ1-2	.	CASSLWGEYGYTF	TGTGCCAGCAGTTTATGGGGCGAATATGGCTACACCTTC
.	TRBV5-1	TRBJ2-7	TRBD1	CASSFEPPGQGTDEQYF	TGCGCCAGCAGTTTCGAGCCTCCGGGACAGGGTACGGACGAGCAGTACTTC
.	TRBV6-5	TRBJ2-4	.	CASSYGAEAKNIQYF	TGTGCCAGCAGTTATGGCGCAGAAGCCAAAAACATTCAGTACTTC
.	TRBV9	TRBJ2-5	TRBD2	CASSLNSGEETQYF	TGTGCCAGCAGCTTGAATAGCGGGGAAGAGACCCAGTACTTC
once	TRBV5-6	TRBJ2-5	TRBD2	CASSLGLAGQETQYF	TGTGCCAGCAGCTTGGGGCTAGCGGGGCAAGAGACCCAGTACTTC